The source of this TCR beta chain is a study of blood T cell repertoires in COVID-19. Overall study context: The United States, Italy and Spain provided the acute and convalescent COVID-19 samples. The analysed material was cDNA or gDNA that came from T cells, B-cell-depleted T cells, or PBMCs.

In the original workflow: Estimation of nucleated cell counts was performed using reference gene primer amplification. Repertoires were generated with immunoSEQ multiplex PCR, while TCRdb's copy carries only in-frame clones and drops some. V, J and clone size derive from that table, while D and trimming were established from the DNA sequence. The sample holds about 160,000 clones, over 70% seen once. Material for sequencing was peripheral blood. The TCR comes from a man between 70 and 80 years old with acute or convalescent COVID-19.

The CDR3: CASSEQGSGGVADTQYF. As DNA, the CDR3 is TGTGCCAGCAGTGAACAGGGCTCGGGGGGGGTCGCAGATACGCAGTATTTT. The chain employs TRBV2 and TRBJ2-3; 8 positions agree with TRBD2. Germline V CDR1 and CDR2: SNHLY, FYNNEI. The V and J ends lost 2 bases and 4 bases, in that order; junction bases with no gene match: 11. The CDR3 consists of 17 residues.